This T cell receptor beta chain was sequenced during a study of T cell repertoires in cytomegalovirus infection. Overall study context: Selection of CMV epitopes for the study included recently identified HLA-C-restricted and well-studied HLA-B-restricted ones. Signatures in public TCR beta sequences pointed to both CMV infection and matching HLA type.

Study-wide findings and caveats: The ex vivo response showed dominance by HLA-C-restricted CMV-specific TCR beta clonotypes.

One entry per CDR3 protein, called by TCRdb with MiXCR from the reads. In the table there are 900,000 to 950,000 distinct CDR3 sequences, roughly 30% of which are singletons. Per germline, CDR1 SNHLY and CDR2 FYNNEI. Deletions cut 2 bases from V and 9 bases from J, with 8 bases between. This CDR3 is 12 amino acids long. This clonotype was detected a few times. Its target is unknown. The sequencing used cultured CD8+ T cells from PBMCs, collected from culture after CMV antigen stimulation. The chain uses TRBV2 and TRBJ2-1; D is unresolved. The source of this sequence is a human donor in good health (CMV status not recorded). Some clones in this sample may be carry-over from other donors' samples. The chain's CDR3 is CASSEWGSEQFF. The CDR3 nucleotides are TGTGCCAGCAGTGAATGGGGTAGTGAGCAGTTCTTC.